These T cell receptor beta chains were read from a single sample in a study of control samples from healthy donors and cancer patients. Repertoires were generated with immunoSEQ multiplex PCR, while TCRdb's copy carries only in-frame clones and drops some. The top ten clones hold around 1.4% of a sample with about 180,000 clones, 90% of them seen once. Material for sequencing was blood. All receptors derive from a woman between 50 and 59 years old in good health. Each CDR3 is given with its conserved first and last residue. Fields, in order: J gene, V gene, clone size, CDR3 protein. Size is omitted from some rows. Given values are once, few, many or a class for expanded clones.

>TRBJ2-7|TRBV24-1|.
CATSDALEQYF
>TRBJ2-7|TRBV5-8|.
CASTSGLAGGPGSEQYF
>TRBJ2-3|TRBV19|.
CASSELTGTSGEDTQYF
>TRBJ1-1|TRBV5-1|.
CASSLASGQVRSNMNTEAFF
>TRBJ2-3|TRBV27|.
CASSSWRDTQYF
>TRBJ1-5|TRBV2|.
CASRSTGNQPQHF
>TRBJ2-2|TRBV2|.
CASASNTGELFF
>TRBJ1-4|TRBV6-5|.
CASTGRGYQKLFF
>TRBJ2-7|TRBV9|.
CASSVGAGGGAYEQYF
>TRBJ2-1|TRBV4-1|.
CASSLGQGFYNEQFF
>TRBJ1-4|TRBV25-1|.
CASNTALNEKLFF
>TRBJ1-2|TRBV2|.
CASSLNGRGLNYGYTF
>TRBJ1-2|TRBV5-1|.
CATAEGAGYTF
>TRBJ1-1|TRBV27|.
CASSLAGAEAFF
>TRBJ1-2|TRBV24-1|.
CATSEQGEYGYTF
>TRBJ2-7|TRBV7-6|.
CASSRTSGTYEQYF
>TRBJ1-1|TRBV19|.
CASTPRGRLVSEAFF
>TRBJ1-3|TRBV24-1|once
CATSIGPSGNTIYF